Below are 3 T cell receptor beta chains sequenced from a single sample in a study of blood T cells in healthy people across ages. Using a J-beta primer mix together with a sample-barcoded 5' primer, a second PCR was run for roughly 6 to 11 cycles. One entry per CDR3 protein, called by TCRdb with MiXCR from the 5' RACE reads. The sample has around 710,000 distinct CDR3 sequences, 40% to 45% seen once; the top ten hold around 20%. The sequencing sample was made of blood. Source of these receptors: a woman aged 60 to 75 in good health.

V usage is TRBV10-1 and J usage is TRBJ2-3; tentative D call: TRBD1 (7 bases). This CDR3 region has 13 residues. Germline V lookup: CDR1 WNHNN, CDR2 SYGVQD (reference sequence). V was trimmed by 4 bases and J by 7 bases, leaving 12 bases between them. CDR3: CASSVQGGNTQYF. CDR3 nucleotides: TGCGCCAGCAGTGTTCAGGGGGGAAATACGCAGTATTTT.

V is TRBV7-3 and J is TRBJ2-3, with D unclear. Germline V gives CDR1 SGHTA, CDR2 FQGTGA. The CDR3 runs to 14 residues. Trimming took off 5 bases at V and 4 bases at J, with 13 bases between the two ends. CDR3 loop: CASSPFLDADTQYF. The CDR3 DNA sequence: TGTGCCAGCAGCCCCTTTTTGGACGCAGATACGCAGTATTTT. The full variable domain, in which reference TRBV7-3 and TRBJ2-3 provide the parts outside the CDR3, is GAGVSQTPSNKVTEKGKYVELRCDPISGHTALYWYRQSLGQGPEFLIYFQGTGAADDSGLPNDRFFAVRPEGSVSTLKIQRTERGDSAVYLCASSPFLDADTQYFGPGTRLTVL.

This clonotype was detected ten times or more. The gene calls are TRBV12-3 or TRBV12-4 and TRBJ2-1; D may be TRBD1 (5 bases). The CDR3 covers 12 residues. V lost 5 bases and J 10 bases, leaving 12 bases between the germline ends. CDR3 region: CASSPQGGEQFF. In DNA form, the CDR3 reads TGTGCCAGCAGTCCCCAGGGTGGCGAGCAGTTCTTC.